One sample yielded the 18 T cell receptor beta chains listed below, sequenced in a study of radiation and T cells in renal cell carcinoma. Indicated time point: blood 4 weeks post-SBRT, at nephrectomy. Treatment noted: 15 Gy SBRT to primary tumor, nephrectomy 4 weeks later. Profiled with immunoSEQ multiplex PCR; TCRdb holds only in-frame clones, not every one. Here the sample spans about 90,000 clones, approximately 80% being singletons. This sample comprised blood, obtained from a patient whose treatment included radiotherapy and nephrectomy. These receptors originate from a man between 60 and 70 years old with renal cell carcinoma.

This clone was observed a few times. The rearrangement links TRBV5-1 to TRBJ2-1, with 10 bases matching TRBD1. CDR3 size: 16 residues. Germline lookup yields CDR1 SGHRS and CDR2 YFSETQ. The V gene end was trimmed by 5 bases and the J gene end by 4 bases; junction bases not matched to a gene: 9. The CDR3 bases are TGCGCCAGCAGTCTTCGTGGGACAGGGGTATACAATGAGCAGTTCTTC. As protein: CASSLRGTGVYNEQFF.

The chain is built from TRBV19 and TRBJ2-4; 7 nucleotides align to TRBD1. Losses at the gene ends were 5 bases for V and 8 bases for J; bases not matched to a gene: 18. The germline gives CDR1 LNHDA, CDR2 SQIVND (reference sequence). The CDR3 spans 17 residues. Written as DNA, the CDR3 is TGTGCCAGTAGTTCTACAGCCTCACAGGGGTTGGGGGACATTCAGTACTTC. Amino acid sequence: CASSSTASQGLGDIQYF.

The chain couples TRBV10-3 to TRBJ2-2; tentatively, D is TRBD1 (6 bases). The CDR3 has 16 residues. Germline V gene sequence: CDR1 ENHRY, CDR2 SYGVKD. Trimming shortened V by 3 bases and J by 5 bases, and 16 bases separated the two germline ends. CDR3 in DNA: TGTGCCATCAGTGACCGCCGGGACATTACAACCGGGGAGCTGTTTTTT. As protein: CAISDRRDITTGELFF.

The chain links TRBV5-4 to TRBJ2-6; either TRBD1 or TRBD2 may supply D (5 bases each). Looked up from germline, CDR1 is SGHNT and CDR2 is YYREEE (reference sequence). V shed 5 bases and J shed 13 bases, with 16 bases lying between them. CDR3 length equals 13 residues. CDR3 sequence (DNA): TGTGCCAGCAGTGCCGGGACGGCCCCAGTCCTGACTTTC. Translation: CASSAGTAPVLTF.

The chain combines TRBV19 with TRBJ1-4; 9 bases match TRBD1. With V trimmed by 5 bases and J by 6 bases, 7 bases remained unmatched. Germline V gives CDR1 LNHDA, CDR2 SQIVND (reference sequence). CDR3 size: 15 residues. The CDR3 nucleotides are TGTGCCAGTAGTTCCACCGGGACAGGGTATGAAAAACTGTTTTTT. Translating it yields CASSSTGTGYEKLFF.

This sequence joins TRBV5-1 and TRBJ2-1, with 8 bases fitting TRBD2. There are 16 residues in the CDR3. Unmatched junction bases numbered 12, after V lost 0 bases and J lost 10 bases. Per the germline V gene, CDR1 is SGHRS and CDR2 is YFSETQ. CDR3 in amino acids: CASSLAPPSGSREQFF. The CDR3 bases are TGCGCCAGCAGCTTGGCCCCCCCGAGCGGGAGTCGGGAGCAGTTCTTC.

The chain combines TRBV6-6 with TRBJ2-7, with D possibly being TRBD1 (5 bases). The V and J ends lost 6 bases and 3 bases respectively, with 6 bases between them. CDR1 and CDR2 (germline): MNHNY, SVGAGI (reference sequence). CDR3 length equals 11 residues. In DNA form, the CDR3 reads TGTGCCAGCAGAACAGGCTACGAGCAGTACTTC. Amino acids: CASRTGYEQYF.

In DNA, the CDR3 is TGTGCCAGCAGCCCCCCGGTGAGGTTGAGGACTGAAGCTTTCTTT. Translation gives CASSPPVRLRTEAFF. The rearrangement uses TRBV11-2 and TRBJ1-1; D is unclear. Per germline, CDR1 SGHAT and CDR2 FQNNGV. This CDR3 comprises 15 residues. Trimming left V 5 bases short and J 5 bases short, with 18 bases between.

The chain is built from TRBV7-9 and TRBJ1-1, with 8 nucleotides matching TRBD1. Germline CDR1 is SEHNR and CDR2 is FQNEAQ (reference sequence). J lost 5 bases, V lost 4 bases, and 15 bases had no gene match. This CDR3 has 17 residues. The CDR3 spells CASSYPPTGTGGTEAFF. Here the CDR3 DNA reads TGTGCCAGCAGCTACCCTCCCACCGGGACAGGAGGAACTGAAGCTTTCTTT.

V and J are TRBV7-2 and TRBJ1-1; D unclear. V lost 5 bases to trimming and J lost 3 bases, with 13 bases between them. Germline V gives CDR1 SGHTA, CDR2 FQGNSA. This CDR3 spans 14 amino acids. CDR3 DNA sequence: TGTGCCAGCAGCCCGCAGCTTGCGGACACTGAAGCTTTCTTT. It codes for CASSPQLADTEAFF.

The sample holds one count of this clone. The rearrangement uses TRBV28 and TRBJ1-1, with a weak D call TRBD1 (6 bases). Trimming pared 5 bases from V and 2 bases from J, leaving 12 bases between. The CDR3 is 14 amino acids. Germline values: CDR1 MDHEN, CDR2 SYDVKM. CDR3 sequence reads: CASSQQGPNTEAFF. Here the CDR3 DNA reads TGTGCCAGCAGTCAACAGGGCCCTAACACTGAAGCTTTCTTT.

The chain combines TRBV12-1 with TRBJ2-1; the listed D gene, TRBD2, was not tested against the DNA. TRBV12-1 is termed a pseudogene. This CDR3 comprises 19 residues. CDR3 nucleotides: TGTGCCAGCAGCTTGGAGCGTAGCGGGAGGGGGAGCTCCTACAATGAGCAGTTCTTC. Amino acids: CASSLERSGRGSSYNEQFF.

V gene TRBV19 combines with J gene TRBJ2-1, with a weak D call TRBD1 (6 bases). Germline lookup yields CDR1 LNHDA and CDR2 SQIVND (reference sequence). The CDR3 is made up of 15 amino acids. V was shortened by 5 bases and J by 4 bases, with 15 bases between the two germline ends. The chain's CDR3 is CASSVSDSPYNEQFF. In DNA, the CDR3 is TGTGCCAGTAGTGTCTCGGACAGTCCTTACAATGAGCAGTTCTTC.

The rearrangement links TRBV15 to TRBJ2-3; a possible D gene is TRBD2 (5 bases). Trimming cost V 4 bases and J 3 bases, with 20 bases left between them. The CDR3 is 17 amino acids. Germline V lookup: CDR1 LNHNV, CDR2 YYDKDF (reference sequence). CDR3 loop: CATSTAMDLLGTDTQYF. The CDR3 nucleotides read TGTGCCACCAGCACTGCTATGGACTTATTAGGTACAGATACGCAGTATTTT.

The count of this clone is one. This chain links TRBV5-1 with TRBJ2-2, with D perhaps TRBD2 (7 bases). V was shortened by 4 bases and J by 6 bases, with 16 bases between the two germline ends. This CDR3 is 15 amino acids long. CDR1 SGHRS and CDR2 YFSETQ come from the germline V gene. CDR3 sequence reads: CASSPSAGASGELFF. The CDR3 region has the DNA TGCGCCAGCAGCCCCAGCGCGGGGGCGTCCGGGGAGCTGTTTTTT. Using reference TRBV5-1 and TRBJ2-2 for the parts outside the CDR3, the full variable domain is KAGVTQTPRYLIKTRGQQVTLSCSPISGHRSVSWYQQTPGQGLQFLFEYFSETQRNKGNFPGRFSGRQFSNSRSEMNVSTLELGDSALYLCASSPSAGASGELFFGEGSRLTVL.

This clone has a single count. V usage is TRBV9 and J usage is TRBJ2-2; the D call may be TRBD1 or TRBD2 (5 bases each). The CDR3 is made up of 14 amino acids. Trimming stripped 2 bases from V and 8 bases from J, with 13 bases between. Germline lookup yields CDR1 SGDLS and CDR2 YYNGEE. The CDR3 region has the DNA TGTGCCAGCAGCGTTCGGACTGGGGGTGGGGAGCTGTTTTTT. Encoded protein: CASSVRTGGGELFF.

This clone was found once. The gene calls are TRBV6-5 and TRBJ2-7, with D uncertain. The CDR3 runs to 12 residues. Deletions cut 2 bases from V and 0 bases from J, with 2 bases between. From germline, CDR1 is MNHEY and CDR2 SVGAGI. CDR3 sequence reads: CASSYPSYEQYF. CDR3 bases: TGTGCCAGCAGTTACCCCTCCTACGAGCAGTACTTC.

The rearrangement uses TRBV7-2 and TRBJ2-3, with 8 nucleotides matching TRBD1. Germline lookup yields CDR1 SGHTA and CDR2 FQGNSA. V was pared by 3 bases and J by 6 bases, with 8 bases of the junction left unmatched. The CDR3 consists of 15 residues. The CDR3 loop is CASSFRQGFMDTQYF. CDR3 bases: TGTGCCAGCAGCTTTCGACAGGGGTTTATGGATACGCAGTATTTT.